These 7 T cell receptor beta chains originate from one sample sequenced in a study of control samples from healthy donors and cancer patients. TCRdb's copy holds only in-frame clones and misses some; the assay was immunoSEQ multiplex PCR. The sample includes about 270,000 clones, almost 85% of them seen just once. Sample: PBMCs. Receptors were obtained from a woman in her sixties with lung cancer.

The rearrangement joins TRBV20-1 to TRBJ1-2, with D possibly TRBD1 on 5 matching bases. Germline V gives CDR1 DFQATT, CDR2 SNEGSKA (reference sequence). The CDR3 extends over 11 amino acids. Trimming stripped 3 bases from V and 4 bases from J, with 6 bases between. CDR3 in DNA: TGCAGTGCTAGGGGGGTCTATGGCTACACCTTC. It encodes CSARGVYGYTF.

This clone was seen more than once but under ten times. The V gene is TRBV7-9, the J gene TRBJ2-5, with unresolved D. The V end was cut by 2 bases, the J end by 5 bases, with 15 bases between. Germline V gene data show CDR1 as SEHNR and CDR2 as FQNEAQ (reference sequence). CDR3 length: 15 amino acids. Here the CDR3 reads CASSLRMGRSETQYF. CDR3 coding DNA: TGTGCCAGCAGCTTACGCATGGGCAGGTCCGAGACCCAGTACTTC. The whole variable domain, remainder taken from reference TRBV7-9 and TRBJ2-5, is DTGVSQNPRHKITKRGQNVTFRCDPISEHNRLYWYRQTLGQGPEFLTYFQNEAQLEKSRLLSDRFSAERPKGSFSTLEIQRTEQGDSAMYLCASSLRMGRSETQYFGPGTRLLVL.

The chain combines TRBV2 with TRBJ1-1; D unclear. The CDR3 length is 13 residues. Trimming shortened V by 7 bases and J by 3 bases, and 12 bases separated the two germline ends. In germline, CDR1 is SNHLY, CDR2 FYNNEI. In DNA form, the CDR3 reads TGTGCCAGCATGGGTCCACCCGACACTGAAGCTTTCTTT. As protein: CASMGPPDTEAFF. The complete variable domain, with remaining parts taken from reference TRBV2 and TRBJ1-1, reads EPEVTQTPSHQVTQMGQEVILRCVPISNHLYFYWYRQILGQKVEFLVSFYNNEISEKSEIFDDQFSVERPDGSNFTLKIRSTKLEDSAMYFCASMGPPDTEAFFGQGTRLTVV.

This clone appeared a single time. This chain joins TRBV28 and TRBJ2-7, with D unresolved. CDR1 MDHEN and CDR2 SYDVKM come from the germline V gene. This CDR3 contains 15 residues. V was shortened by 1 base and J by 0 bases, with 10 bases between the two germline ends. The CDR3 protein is CASSLFGGFSYEQYF. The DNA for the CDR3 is TGTGCCAGCAGTTTATTTGGCGGATTCTCCTACGAGCAGTACTTC.

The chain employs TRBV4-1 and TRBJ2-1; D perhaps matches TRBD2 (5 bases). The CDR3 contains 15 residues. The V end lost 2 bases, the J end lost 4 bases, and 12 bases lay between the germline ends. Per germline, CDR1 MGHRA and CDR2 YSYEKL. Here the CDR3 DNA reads TGCGCCAGCAGCCAACGGATAGCGAGTTACAATGAGCAGTTCTTC. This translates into CASSQRIASYNEQFF.

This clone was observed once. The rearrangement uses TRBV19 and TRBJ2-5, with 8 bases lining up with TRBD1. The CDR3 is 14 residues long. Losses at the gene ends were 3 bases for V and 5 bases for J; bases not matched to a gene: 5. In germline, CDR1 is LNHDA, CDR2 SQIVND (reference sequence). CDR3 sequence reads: CASSMTGAKETQYF. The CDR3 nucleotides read TGTGCCAGTAGTATGACAGGGGCCAAGGAGACCCAGTACTTC.

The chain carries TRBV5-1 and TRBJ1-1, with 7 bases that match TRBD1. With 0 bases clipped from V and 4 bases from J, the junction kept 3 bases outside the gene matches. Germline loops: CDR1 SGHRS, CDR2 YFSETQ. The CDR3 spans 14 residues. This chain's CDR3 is CASSLEAGGTEAFF. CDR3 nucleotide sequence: TGCGCCAGCAGCTTGGAGGCAGGGGGCACTGAAGCTTTCTTT.